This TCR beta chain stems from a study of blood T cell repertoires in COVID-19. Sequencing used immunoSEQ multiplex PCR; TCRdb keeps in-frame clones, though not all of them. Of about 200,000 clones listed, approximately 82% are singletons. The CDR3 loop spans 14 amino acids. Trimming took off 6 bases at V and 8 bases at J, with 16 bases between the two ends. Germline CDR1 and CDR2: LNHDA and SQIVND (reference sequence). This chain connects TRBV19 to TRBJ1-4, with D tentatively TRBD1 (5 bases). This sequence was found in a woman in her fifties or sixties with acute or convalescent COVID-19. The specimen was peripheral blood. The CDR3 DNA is TGTGCCAGTAGCCGACAGACGTCAGGGGAAAAACTGTTTTTT. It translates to CASSRQTSGEKLFF.